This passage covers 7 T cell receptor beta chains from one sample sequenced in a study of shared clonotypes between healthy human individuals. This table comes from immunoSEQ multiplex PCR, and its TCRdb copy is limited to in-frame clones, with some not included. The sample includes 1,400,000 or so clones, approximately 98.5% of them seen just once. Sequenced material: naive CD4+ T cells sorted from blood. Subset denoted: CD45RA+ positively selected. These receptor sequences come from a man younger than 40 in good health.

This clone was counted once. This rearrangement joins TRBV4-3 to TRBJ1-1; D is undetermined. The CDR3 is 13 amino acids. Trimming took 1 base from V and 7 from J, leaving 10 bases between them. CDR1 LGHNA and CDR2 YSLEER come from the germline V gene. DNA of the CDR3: TGCGCCAGCAGCCAAGGCCGTAAAGGTGAAGCTTTCTTT. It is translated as CASSQGRKGEAFF.

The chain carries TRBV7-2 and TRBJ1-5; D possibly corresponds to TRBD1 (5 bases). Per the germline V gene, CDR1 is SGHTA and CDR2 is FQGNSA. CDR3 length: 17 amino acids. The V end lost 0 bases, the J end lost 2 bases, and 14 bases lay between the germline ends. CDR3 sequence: CASSLALTGFGNQPQHF. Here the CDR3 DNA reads TGTGCCAGCAGCTTAGCGCTAACAGGTTTCGGCAATCAGCCCCAGCATTTT.

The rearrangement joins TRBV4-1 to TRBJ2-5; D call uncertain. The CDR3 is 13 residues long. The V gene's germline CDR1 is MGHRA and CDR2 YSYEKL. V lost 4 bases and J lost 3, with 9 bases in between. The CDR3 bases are TGCGCCAGCAGCCTTGTTTGGAAAGAGACCCAGTACTTC. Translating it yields CASSLVWKETQYF.

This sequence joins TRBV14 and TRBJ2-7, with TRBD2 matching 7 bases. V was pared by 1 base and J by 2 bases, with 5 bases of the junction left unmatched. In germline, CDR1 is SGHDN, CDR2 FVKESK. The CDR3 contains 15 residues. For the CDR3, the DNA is TGTGCCAGCAGCCAAGGGAGGCTAGCGGCCTACGAGCAGTACTTC. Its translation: CASSQGRLAAYEQYF.

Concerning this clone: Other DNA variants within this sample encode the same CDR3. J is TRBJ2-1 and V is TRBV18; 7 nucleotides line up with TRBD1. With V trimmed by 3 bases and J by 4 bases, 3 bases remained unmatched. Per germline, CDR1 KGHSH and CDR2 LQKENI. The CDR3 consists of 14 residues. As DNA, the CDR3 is TGTGCCAGCTCACCCGACAGGGCATACAATGAGCAGTTCTTC. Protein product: CASSPDRAYNEQFF. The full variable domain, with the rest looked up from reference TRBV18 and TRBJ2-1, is NAGVMQNPRHLVRRRGQEARLRCSPMKGHSHVYWYRQLPEEGLKFMVYLQKENIIDESGMPKERFSAEFPKEGPSILRIQQVVRGDSAAYFCASSPDRAYNEQFFGPGTRLTVL.

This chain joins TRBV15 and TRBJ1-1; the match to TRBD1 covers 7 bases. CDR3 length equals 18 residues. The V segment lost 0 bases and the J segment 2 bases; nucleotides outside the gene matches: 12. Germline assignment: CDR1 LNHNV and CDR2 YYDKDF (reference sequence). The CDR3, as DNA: TGTGCCACCAGCAGAGATCCCCCGACAGGGCGGACTAACACTGAAGCTTTCTTT. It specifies CATSRDPPTGRTNTEAFF.

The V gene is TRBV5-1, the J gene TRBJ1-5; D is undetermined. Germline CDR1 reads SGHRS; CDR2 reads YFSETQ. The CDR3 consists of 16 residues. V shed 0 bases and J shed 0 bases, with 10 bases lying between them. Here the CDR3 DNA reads TGCGCCAGCAGCTTGGTTCCCGGTTATAGCAATCAGCCCCAGCATTTT. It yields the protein CASSLVPGYSNQPQHF.